Sequencing of this T cell receptor beta chain was carried out in a study of early T cells in non-severe SARS-CoV-2 infection. Study context: Bulk RNA from unsorted whole blood was sequenced; chains were unpaired.

Unique molecular identifiers were added to individual cDNA molecules. TCRdb processed the 5' RACE reads anew with MiXCR; each CDR3 protein has one entry. The repertoire holds 25,000 to 30,000 distinct CDR3 sequences, with roughly 4.5% as singletons. V was clipped by 1 base and J by 6 bases, with 11 bases between them. CDR3 length: 15 amino acids. Germline CDR1 is KGHDR and CDR2 is SFDVKD. This clonotype was found many times. Its target is not known. Study results and limitations: Matching with VDJdb favored anti-spike CD8 responses (missing private and CD4 specificities).

This TCR came from an adult who was a healthcare worker with PCR-confirmed SARS-CoV-2 infection or an uninfected control (not recorded which). J is TRBJ2-2 and V is TRBV24-1; D is uncertain. Input material: whole blood. The CDR3 DNA reads as TGTGCCACCAGTGATTTAGAGTTGCCCCCCGGGGAGCTGTTTTTT. Translating gives CATSDLELPPGELFF.